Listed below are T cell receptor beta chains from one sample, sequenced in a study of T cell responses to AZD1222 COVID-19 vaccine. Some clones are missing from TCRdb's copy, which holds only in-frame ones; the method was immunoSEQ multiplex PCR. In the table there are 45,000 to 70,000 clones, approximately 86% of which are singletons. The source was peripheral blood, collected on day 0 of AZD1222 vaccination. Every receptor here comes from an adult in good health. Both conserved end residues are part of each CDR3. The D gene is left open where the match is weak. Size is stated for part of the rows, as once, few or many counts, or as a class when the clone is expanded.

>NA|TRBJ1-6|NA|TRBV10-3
CAISGQGNSPLHF
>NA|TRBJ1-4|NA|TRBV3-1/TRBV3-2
CASSQGGEKLFF
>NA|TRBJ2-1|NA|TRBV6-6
CASSSFGTEQFF
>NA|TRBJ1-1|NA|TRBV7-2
CASSRDATLEAFF
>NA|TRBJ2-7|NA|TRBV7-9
CASSPTPSLDEQYF
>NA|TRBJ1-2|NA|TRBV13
CASSLEKYYGYTF
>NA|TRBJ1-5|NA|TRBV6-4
CASSSETGQPQHF
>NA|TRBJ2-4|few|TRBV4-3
CASSQDLSGRAKNIQYF
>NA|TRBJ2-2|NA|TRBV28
CASSSGGTGTGELFF
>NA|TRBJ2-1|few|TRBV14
CASSQDSTGYNEQFF
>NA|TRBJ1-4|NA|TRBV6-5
CASSYSNPAEKLFF
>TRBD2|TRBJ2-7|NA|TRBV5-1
CASSLGLATYEQYF
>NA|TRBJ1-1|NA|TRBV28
CASSLNLGMNTEAFF
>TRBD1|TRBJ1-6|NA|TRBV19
CASREGASPLHF
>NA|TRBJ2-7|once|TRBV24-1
CATSDPGTVGEQYF
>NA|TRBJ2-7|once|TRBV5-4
CASSFDPSSSYEQYF
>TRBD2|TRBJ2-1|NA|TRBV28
CASTRTSFLDEQFF
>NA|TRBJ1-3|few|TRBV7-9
CASSLAPGTLSGNTIYF
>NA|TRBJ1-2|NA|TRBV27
CASSSWTELNYGYTF
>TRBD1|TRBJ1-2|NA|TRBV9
CASSGGTDYGYTF
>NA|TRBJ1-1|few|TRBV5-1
CASSPSTGGTEAFF
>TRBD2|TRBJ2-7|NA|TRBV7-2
CASSLSGRSLYEQYF
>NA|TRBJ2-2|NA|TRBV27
CASSPRGSENTGELFF
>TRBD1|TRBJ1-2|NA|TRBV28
CASRDRQGFYGYTF
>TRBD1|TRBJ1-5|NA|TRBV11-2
CASSLEAGGVNQPQHF
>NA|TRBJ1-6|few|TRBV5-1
CASSLEDTYNSPLHF
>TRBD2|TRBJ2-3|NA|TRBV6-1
CASSEAGTSGRDWATDTQYF
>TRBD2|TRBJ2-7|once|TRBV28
CASSSGGTSGTYEQYF
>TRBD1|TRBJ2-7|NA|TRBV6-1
CASSDVETGGEQYF
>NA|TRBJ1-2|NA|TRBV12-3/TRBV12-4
CASSLQVFYGYTF
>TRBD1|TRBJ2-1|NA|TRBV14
CASSQWDRRSYNEQFF
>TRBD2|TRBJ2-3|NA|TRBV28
CASSLLLAPHTDTQYF
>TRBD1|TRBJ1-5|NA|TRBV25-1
CASSDRGLQPQHF
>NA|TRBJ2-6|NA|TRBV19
CATLDEANVLTF
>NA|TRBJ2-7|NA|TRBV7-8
CASSLALVGFAYEQYF
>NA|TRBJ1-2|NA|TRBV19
CASSGQNYGYTF
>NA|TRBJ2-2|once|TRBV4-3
CASSQGTLNTGELFF
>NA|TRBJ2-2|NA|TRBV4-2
CASSQVTLPTGELFF
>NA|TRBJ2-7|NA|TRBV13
CASSLIYGADEQYF
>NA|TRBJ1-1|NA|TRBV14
CASSQTGFTEAFF
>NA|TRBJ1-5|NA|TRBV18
CASSLEQGYNQPQHF
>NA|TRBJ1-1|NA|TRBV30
CAWSGSLTDTEAFF
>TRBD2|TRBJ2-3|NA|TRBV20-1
CSASRPRGLGLAGGPDTQYF
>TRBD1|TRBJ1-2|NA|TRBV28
CASSLPGQGNRGGYTF
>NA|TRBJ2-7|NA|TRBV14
CASSQDIGRVGEQYF
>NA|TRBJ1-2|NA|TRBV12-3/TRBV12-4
CASSLWGYLGYTF